This section outlines one TCR beta chain sequence together with its context. Repertoires were generated with immunoSEQ multiplex PCR, while TCRdb's copy carries only in-frame clones and drops some. The table has around 100,000 clones, roughly nine tenths seen once; the top ten hold about 0.93%. The data are from a study of T cell changes during pregnancy in multiple sclerosis. The ends were cut back, 4 bases at V and 1 base at J, with 7 bases in the middle. This CDR3 region has 13 residues. The V gene's germline CDR1 is SEHNR and CDR2 FQNEAQ (reference sequence). Sample: peripheral blood, taken after pregnancy. The origin of this receptor is a female donor with multiple sclerosis, enrolled in a pregnancy study. The chain links TRBV7-9 to TRBJ1-1, with D unclear. The CDR3 DNA follows: TGTGCCAGCAGCTACAGCGGGAACACTGAAGCTTTCTTT. It is translated as CASSYSGNTEAFF.